This T cell receptor (beta chain) was sequenced during a study of CD8+CD57+ T cells in acquired aplastic anemia. Study-level findings and limits: Patients and controls were found to share approximately 31 CD8+ CDR3 sequences.

About this clonotype itself: Its antigen is unidentified.

Genomic DNA templated the TCR beta VDJ and CDR3 profiling. Each CDR3 protein is one row after TCRdb ran MiXCR on the reads. This sample carries around 180,000 distinct CDR3 sequences, 64% of them seen once, and the ten largest clones take approximately 44%. CDR1 SGDLS and CDR2 YYNGEE come from the germline V gene. The ends lost 3 bases at V and 13 bases at J; junction bases unmatched: 4. This CDR3 comprises 12 residues. Sequencing was carried out using sorted CD4+, CD8+, or CD8+CD57+ T cells (not recorded which) from PBMCs. This TCR was sampled from a human donor with severe aplastic anemia or a healthy control (not recorded which). The V call is TRBV9, the J call TRBJ2-1; 10 bases are shared with TRBD1. CDR3 protein: CASSGGTGAQFF. The CDR3 nucleotides are TGTGCCAGCAGCGGCGGGACAGGGGCCCAGTTCTTC.